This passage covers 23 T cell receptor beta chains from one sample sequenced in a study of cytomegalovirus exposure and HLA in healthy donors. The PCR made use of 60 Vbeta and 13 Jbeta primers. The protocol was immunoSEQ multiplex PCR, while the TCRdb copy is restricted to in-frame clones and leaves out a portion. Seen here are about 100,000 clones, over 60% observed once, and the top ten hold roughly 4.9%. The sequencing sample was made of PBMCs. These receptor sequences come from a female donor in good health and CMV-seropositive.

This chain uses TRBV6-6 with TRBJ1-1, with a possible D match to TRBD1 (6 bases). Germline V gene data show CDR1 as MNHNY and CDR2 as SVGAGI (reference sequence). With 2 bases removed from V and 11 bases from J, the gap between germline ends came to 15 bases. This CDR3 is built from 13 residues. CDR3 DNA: TGTGCCAGCAGTTACGGACAGCGGCCGTTGGCTTTCTTT. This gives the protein CASSYGQRPLAFF.

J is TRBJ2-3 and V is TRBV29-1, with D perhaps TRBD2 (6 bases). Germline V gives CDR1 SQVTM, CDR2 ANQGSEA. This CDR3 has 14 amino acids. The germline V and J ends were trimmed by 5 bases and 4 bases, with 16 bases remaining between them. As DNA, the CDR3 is TGCAGCGTTCGCAACCGGAGGGAGGCAGATACGCAGTATTTT. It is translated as CSVRNRREADTQYF.

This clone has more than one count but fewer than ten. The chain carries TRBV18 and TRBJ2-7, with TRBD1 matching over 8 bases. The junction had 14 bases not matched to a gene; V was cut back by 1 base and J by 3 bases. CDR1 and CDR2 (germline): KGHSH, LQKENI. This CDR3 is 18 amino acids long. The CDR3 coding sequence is TGTGCCAGCTCACCACATCAGCAGGGGGCTAGGTTTTACTACGAGCAGTACTTC. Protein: CASSPHQQGARFYYEQYF.

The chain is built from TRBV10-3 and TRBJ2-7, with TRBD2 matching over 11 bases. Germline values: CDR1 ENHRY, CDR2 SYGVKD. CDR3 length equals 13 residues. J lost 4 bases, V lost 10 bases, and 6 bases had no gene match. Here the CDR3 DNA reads TGTGCCACCGCCGGGACTAGCGGTTACGAGCAGTACTTC. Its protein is CATAGTSGYEQYF.

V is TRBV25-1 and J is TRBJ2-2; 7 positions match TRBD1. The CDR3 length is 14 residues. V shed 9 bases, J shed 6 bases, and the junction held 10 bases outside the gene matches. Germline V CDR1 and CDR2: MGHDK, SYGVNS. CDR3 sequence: CASTGQGVAGELFF. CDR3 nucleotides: TGTGCCAGTACTGGGCAGGGGGTTGCCGGGGAGCTGTTTTTT.

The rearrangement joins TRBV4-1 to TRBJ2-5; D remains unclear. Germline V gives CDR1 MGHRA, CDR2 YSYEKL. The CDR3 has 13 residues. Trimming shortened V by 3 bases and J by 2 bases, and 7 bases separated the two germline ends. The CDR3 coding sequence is TGCGCCAGCAGCCAGAGGAGTCAAGAGACCCAGTACTTC. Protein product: CASSQRSQETQYF.

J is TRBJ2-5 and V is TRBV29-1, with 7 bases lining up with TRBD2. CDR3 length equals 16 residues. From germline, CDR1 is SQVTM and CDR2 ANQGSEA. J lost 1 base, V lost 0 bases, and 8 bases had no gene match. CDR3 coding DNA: TGCAGCGTTGAAGATTGGGGGGTAGCGGGCCAAGAGACCCAGTACTTC. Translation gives CSVEDWGVAGQETQYF.

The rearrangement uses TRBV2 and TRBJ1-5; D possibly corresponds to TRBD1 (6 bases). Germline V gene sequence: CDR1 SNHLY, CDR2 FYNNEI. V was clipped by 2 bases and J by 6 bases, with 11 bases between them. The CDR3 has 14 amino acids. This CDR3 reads CASSERGARQPQHF. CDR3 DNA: TGTGCCAGCAGTGAACGGGGGGCGCGTCAGCCCCAGCATTTT.

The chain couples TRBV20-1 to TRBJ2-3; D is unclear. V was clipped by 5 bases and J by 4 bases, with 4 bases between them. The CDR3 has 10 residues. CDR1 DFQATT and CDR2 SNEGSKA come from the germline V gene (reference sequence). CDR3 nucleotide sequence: TGCAGTGCTCCATCAGATACGCAGTATTTT. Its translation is CSAPSDTQYF.

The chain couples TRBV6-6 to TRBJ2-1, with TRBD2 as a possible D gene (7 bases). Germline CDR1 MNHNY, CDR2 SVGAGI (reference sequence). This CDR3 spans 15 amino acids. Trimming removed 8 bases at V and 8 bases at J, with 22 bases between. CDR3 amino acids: CASRPSGGPGDEQFF. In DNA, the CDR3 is TGTGCCAGCCGCCCGTCGGGGGGCCCGGGGGATGAGCAGTTCTTC.

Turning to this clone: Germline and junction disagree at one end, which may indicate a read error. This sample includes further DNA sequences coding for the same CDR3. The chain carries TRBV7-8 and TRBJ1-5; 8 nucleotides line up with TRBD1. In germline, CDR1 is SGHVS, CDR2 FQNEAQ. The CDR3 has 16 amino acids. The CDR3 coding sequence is TGTGCCAGTAGCTTAGCGGTGGCAGGGGGCAGTCAGCCCCAGCATTTT. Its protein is CASSLAVAGGSQPQHF.

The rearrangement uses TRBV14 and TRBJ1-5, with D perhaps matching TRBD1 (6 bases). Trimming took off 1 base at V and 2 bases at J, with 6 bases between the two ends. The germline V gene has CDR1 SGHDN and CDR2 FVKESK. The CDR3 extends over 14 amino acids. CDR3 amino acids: CASSQGQGNQPQHF. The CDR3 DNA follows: TGTGCCAGCAGCCAAGGACAGGGCAATCAGCCCCAGCATTTT.

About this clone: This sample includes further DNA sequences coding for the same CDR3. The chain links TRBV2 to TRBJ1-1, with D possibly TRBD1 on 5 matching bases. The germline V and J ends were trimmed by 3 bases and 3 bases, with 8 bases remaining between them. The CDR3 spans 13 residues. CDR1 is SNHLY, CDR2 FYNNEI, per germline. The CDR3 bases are TGTGCCAGCAGTGACCAGGGTTACACTGAAGCTTTCTTT. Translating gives CASSDQGYTEAFF.

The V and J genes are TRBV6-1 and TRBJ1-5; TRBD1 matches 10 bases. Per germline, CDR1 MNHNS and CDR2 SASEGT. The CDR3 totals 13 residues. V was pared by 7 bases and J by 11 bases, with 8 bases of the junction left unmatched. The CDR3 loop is CASTTTGGRAQHF. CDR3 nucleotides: TGTGCCAGCACCACGACAGGGGGCAGGGCCCAGCATTTT.

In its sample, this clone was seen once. CDR3 sequence: CASSSDRAHTNEQFF. Here the CDR3 DNA reads TGTGCCAGCAGTTCGGACAGGGCACATACCAATGAGCAGTTCTTC. V usage is TRBV6-5 and J usage is TRBJ2-1; TRBD1 agrees at 8 bases. With V trimmed by 4 bases and J by 6 bases, 8 bases remained unmatched. CDR1 is MNHEY, CDR2 SVGAGI, per germline. There are 15 residues in the CDR3.

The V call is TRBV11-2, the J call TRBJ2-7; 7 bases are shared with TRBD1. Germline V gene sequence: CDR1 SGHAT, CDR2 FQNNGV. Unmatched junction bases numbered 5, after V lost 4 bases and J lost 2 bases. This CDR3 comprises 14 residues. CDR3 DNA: TGTGCCAGCAGCTCACGCGGACAGGCCTACGAGCAGTACTTC. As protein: CASSSRGQAYEQYF.

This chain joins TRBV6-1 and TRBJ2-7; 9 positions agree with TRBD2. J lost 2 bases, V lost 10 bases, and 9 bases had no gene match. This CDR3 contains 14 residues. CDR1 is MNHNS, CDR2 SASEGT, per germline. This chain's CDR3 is CAIRLADPPYEQYF. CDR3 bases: TGTGCCATACGACTAGCGGACCCTCCCTACGAGCAGTACTTC.

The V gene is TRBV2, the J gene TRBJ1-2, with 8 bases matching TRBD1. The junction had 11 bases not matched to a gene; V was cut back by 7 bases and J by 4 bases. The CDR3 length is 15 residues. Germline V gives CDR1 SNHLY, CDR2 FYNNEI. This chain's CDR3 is CASNPPRTGTYGYTF. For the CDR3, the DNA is TGTGCCAGCAACCCTCCACGGACAGGGACCTATGGCTACACCTTC.

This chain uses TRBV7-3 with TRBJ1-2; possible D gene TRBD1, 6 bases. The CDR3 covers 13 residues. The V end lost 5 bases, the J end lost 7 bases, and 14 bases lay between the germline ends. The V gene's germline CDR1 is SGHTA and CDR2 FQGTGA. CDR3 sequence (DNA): TGTGCCAGCAGCCGCGGGGGCGAGGGTGGCTACACCTTC. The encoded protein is CASSRGGEGGYTF.

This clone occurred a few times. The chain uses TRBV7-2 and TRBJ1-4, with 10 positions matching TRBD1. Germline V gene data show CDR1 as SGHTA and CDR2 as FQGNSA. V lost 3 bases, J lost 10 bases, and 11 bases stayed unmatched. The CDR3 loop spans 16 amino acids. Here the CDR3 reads CASSFKTGTGEVKLFF. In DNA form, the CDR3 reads TGTGCCAGCAGCTTCAAGACCGGGACAGGGGAGGTAAAACTGTTTTTT.

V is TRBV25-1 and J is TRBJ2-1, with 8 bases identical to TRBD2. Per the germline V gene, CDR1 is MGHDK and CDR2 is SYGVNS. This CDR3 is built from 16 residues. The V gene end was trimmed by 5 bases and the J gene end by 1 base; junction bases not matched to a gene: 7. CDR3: CASSRREVDSYNEQFF. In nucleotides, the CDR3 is TGTGCCAGCAGTCGGCGGGAGGTCGATTCCTACAATGAGCAGTTCTTC. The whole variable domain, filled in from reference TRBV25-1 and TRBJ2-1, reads EADIYQTPRYLVIGTGKKITLECSQTMGHDKMYWYQQDPGMELHLIHYSYGVNSTEKGDLSSESTVSRIRTEHFPLTLESARPSHTSQYLCASSRREVDSYNEQFFGPGTRLTVL.

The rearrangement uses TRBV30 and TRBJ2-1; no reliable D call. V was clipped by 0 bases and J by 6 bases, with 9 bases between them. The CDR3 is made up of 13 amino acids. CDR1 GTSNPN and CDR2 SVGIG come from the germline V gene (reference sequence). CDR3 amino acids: CAWSVHAVNEQFF. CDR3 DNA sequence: TGTGCCTGGAGTGTACATGCCGTCAATGAGCAGTTCTTC.

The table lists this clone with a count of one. This CDR3 is CASSFAGGGTGELFF. CDR3 in DNA: TGTGCCAGCAGCTTTGCGGGAGGGGGCACCGGGGAGCTGTTTTTT. This chain links TRBV7-9 with TRBJ2-2; TRBD2 matches at 9 bases. Per germline, CDR1 SEHNR and CDR2 FQNEAQ (reference sequence). With 3 bases clipped from V and 4 bases from J, the junction kept 3 bases outside the gene matches. The CDR3 is 15 amino acids.